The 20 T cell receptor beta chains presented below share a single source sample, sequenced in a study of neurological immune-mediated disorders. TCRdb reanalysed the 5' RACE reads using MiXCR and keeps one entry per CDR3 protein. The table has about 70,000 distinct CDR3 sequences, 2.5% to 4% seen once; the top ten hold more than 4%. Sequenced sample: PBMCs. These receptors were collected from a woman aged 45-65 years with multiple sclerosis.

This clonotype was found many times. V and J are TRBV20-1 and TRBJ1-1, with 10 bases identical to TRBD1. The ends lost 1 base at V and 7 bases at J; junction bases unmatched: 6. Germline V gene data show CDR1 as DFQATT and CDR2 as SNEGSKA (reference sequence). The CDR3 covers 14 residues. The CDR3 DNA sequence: TGCAGTGCTAGAGCCGGGACAGGGGTGGGTGAAGCTTTCTTT. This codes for CSARAGTGVGEAFF.

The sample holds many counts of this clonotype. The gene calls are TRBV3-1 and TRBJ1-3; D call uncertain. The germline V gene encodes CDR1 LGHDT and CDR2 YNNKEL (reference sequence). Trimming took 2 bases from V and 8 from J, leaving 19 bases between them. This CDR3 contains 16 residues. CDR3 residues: CASSQTLQRTLDTIYF. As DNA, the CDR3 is TGTGCCAGCAGCCAAACCTTACAGCGAACTCTGGACACCATATATTTT.

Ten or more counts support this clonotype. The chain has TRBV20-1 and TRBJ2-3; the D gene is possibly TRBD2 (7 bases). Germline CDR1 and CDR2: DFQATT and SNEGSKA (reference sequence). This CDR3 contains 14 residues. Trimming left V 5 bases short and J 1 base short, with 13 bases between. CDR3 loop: CSALRGPRTDTQYF. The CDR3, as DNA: TGCAGTGCTCTGCGGGGGCCACGCACAGATACGCAGTATTTT.

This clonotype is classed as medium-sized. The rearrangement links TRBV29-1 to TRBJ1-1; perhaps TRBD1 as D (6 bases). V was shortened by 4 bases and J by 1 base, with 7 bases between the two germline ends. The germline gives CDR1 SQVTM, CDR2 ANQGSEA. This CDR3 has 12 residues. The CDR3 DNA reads TGCAGCGTTGGAGGGGGGAACACTGAAGCTTTCTTT. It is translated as CSVGGGNTEAFF.

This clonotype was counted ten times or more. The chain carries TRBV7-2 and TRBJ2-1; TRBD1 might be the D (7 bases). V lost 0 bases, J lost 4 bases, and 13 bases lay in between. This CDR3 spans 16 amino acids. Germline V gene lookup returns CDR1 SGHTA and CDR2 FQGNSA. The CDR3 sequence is CASSLAFAGGYNEQFF. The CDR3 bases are TGTGCCAGCAGCTTAGCATTTGCAGGGGGGTACAATGAGCAGTTCTTC.

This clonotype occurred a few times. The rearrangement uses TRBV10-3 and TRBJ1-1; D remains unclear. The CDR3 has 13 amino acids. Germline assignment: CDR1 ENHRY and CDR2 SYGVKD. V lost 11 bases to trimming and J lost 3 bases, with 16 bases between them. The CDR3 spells CAAGREVHTEAFF. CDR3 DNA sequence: TGTGCCGCGGGCCGGGAGGTGCACACTGAAGCTTTCTTT.

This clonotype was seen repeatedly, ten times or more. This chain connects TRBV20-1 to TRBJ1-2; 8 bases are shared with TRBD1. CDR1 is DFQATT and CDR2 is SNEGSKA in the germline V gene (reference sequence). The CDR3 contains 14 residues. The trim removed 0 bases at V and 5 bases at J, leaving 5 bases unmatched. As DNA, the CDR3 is TGCAGTGCTAGAGAGGACAGGGAAGAATATGGCTACACCTTC. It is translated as CSAREDREEYGYTF.

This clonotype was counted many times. The CDR3: CASSSPGTSGEQYV. CDR3 nucleotide sequence: TGTGCCAGCAGTTCCCCCGGGACATCCGGCGAGCAGTACGTC. The chain joins TRBV28 to TRBJ2-7; perhaps TRBD1 as D (6 bases). Germline values: CDR1 MDHEN, CDR2 SYDVKM. This CDR3 spans 14 amino acids. Trimming left V 4 bases short and J 6 bases short, with 16 bases between.

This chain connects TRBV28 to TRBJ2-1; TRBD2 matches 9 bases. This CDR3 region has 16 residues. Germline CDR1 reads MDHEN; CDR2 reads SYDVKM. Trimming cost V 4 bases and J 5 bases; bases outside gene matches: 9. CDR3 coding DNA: TGTGCCAGCAGTTCACCAGCGGGAGGACAACACAATGAGCAGTTCTTC. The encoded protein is CASSSPAGGQHNEQFF.

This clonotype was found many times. The CDR3 region is CSARSTGNNSPLHF. CDR3 nucleotide sequence: TGCAGTGCTAGATCGACAGGGAATAATTCACCCCTCCACTTT. The chain carries TRBV20-1 and TRBJ1-6; 7 bases are a match to TRBD1. The CDR3 sequence is 14 residues long. Looked up from germline, CDR1 is DFQATT and CDR2 is SNEGSKA (reference sequence). Trimming took 2 bases from V and 5 from J; bases not matched to a gene: 3.

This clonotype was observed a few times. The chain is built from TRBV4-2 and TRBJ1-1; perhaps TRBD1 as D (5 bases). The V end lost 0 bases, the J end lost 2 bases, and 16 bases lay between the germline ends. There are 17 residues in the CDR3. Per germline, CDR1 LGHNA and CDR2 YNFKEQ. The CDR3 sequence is CASSQDPPGRPNTEAFF. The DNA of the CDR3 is TGTGCCAGCAGCCAAGACCCTCCAGGGCGGCCTAACACTGAAGCTTTCTTT.

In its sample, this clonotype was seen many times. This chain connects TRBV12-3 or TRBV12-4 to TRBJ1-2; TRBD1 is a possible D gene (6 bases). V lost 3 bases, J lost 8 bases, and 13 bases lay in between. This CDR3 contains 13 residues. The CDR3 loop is CASSFSAGDGYTF. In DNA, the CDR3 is TGTGCCAGCAGTTTTTCGGCAGGGGACGGCTACACCTTC.

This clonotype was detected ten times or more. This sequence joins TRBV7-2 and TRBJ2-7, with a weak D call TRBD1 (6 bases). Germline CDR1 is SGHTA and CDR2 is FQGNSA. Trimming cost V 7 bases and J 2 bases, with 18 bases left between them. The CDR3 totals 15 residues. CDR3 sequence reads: CASTQRWGQPYEQYF. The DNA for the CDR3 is TGTGCCAGCACCCAAAGGTGGGGGCAGCCCTACGAGCAGTACTTC.

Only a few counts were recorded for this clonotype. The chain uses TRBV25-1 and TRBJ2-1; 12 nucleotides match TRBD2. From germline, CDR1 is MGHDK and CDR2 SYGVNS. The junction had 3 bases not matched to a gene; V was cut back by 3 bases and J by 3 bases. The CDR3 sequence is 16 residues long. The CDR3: CASSDRLAGDYNEQFF. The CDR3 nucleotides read TGTGCCAGCAGTGACCGACTAGCGGGAGACTACAATGAGCAGTTCTTC.

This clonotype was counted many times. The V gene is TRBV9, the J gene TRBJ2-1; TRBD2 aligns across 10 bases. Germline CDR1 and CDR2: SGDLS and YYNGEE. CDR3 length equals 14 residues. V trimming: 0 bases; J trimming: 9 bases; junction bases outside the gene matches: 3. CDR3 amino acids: CASSVVSGGREQFF. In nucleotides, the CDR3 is TGTGCCAGCAGCGTAGTTAGCGGGGGGCGTGAGCAGTTCTTC.

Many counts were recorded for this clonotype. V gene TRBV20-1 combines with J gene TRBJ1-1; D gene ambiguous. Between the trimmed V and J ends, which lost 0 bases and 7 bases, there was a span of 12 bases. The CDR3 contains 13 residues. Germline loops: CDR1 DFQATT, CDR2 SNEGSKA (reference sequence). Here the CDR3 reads CSARDRVLGEAFF. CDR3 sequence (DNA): TGCAGTGCTAGAGATCGAGTTTTGGGTGAAGCTTTCTTT.

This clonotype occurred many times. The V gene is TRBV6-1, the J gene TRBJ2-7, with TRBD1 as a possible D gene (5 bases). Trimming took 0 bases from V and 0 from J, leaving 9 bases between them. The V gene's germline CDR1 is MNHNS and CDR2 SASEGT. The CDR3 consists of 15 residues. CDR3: CASSEADTHSYEQYV. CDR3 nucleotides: TGTGCCAGCAGTGAAGCGGACACCCACTCCTACGAGCAGTACGTC.

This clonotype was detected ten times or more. The CDR3 DNA sequence: TGCAGTGCTAGGCTAGGGGCTAGGGCAGATACGCAGTATTTT. Its translation: CSARLGARADTQYF. The genes are TRBV20-1 and TRBJ2-3, with D maybe TRBD1 (5 bases). Germline assignment: CDR1 DFQATT and CDR2 SNEGSKA (reference sequence). The germline V and J ends were trimmed by 3 bases and 4 bases, with 14 bases remaining between them. This CDR3 comprises 14 residues.

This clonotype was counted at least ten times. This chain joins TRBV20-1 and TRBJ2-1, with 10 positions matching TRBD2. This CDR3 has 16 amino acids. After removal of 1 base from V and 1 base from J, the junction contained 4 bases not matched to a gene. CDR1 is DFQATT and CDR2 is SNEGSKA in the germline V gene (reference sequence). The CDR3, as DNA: TGCAGTGCTAGAGGAGGACTAGCGGCTTCCTACAATGAGCAGTTCTTC. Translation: CSARGGLAASYNEQFF.

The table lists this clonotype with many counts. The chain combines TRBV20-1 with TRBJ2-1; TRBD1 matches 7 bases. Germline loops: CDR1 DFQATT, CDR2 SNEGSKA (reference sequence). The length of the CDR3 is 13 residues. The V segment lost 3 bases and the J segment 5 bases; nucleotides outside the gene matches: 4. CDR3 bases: TGCAGTGCTAGGACGGACAGGAACAATGAGCAGTTCTTC. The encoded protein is CSARTDRNNEQFF.